This T cell receptor beta chain was profiled in a study of T cells in Graves' hyperthyroidism and ophthalmopathy. V dropped 7 bases and J dropped 4; count of bases not matched to a gene: 7. The CDR3 spans 14 residues. Germline V gene data show CDR1 as MDHEN and CDR2 as SYDVKM. The PBMCs were sourced from fresh peripheral blood (around 9.9 ml). The investigators amplified TCR beta CDR3 regions from RNA transcripts. Carried out on the TCR CDR3, a first-round RT-PCR used the HTBI primer set. TCRdb re-analysed the multiplex PCR reads in MiXCR, keeping a single row per CDR3 protein. The sample holds a few hundred thousand distinct CDR3 sequences, roughly an eighth seen once.

The source of this sequence is a woman aged 40 to 49 with Graves' ophthalmopathy. This chain links TRBV28 with TRBJ1-2; 9 bases fit TRBD1. The source material was blood. The CDR3 DNA follows: TGTGCCAGCAAACAGGGGGCCGTTACCTATGGCTACACCTTC. It codes for CASKQGAVTYGYTF.